This TCR beta chain was recorded in a study of tumor and adjacent non-tumor tissue in lung cancer. Background on the study: Patients were aged roughly 30 to 76, approximately ten men and a handful of women, stage I to III.

RNA was extracted from bulk tissue without any cell sorting. Comments on this clonotype: The CDR3 end shows no conserved phenylalanine or tryptophan, and so a read error is likely.

The V gene end was trimmed by 7 bases and the J gene end by 5 bases; junction bases not matched to a gene: 9. The germline V gene has CDR1 MNHEY and CDR2 SVGEGT. The CDR3 totals 14 residues. The library came from three nested PCR rounds adapted from ARM-PCR protocols. TCRdb fed the multiplex PCR reads into MiXCR, producing one record per CDR3 protein. In the table there are 100,000 to 150,000 distinct CDR3 sequences, about 66% of which are singletons. The rearrangement links TRBV6-2 or TRBV6-3 to TRBJ1-1, with 8 positions matching TRBD1. The specimen sequenced was lung tumor tissue. The sequence derives from a man aged 25-45 years with non-small cell lung cancer. This CDR3 reads CASMTTGEQTEAFY. In nucleotides, the CDR3 is TGTGCCAGCATGACGACAGGGGAACAAACTGAAGCTTTCTAT.